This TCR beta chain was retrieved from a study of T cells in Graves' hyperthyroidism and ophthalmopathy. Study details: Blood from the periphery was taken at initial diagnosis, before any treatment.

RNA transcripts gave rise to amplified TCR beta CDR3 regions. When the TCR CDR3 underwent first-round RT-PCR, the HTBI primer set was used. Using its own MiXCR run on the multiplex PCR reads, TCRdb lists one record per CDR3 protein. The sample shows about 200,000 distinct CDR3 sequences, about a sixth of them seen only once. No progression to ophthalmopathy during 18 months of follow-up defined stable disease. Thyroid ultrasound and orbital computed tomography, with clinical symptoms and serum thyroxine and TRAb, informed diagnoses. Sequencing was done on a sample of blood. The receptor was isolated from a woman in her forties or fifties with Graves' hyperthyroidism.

The CDR3 here is CAWSIGGFSEQYF. The CDR3 coding sequence is TGTGCCTGGAGTATTGGGGGTTTTTCCGAGCAGTACTTC. The chain links TRBV30 to TRBJ2-7; D possibly uses TRBD1 or TRBD2 (5 bases each). The CDR3 extends over 13 amino acids. V gave up 2 bases and J gave up 6 bases, with 14 bases separating them. CDR1 and CDR2 from the germline V gene are GTSNPN and SVGIG (reference sequence).